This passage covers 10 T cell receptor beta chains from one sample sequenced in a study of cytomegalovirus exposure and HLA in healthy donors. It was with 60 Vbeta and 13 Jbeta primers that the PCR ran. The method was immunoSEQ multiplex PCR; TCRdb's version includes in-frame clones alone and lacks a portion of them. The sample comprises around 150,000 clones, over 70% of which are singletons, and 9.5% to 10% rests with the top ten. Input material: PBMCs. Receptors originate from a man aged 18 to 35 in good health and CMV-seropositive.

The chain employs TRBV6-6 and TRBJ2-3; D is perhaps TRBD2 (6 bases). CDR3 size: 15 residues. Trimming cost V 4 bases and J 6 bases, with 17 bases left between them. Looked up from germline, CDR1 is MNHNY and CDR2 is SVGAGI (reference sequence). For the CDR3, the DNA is TGTGCCAGCAGTTCGTTAGCGGATTGGGAGGATACGCAGTATTTT. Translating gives CASSSLADWEDTQYF.

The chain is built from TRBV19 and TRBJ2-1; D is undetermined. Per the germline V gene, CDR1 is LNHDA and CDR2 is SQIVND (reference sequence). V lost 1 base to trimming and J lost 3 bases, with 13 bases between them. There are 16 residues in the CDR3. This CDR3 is CASSIGYKRVYNEQFF. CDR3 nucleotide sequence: TGTGCCAGTAGTATAGGGTACAAGCGAGTCTACAATGAGCAGTTCTTC.

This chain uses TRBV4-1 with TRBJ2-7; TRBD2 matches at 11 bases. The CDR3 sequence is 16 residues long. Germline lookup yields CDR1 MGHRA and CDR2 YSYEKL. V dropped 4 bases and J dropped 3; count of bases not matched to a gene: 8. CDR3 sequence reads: CASSPIRTSGYYEQYF. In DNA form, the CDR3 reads TGCGCCAGCAGCCCGATCAGGACTAGCGGGTACTACGAGCAGTACTTC.

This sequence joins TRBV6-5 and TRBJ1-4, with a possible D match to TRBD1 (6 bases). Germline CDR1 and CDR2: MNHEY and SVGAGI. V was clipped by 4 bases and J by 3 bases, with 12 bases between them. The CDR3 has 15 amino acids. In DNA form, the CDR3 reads TGTGCCAGCAGTTTATTCACAGGGTCTAATGAAAAACTGTTTTTT. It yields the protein CASSLFTGSNEKLFF.

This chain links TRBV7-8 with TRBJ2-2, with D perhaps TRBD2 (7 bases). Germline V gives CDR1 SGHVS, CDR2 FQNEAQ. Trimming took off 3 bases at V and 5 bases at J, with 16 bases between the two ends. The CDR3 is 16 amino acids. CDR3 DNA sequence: TGTGCCAGCAGCTTGGGGGGGGGCAGTCGGACCGGGGAGCTGTTTTTT. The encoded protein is CASSLGGGSRTGELFF.

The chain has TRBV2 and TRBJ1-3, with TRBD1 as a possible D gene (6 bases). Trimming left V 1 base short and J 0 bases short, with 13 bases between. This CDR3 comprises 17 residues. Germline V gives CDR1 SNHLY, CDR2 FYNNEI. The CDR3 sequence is CASSEVGGHDSGNTIYF. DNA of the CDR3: TGTGCCAGCAGTGAAGTTGGGGGACACGACTCTGGAAACACCATATATTTT.

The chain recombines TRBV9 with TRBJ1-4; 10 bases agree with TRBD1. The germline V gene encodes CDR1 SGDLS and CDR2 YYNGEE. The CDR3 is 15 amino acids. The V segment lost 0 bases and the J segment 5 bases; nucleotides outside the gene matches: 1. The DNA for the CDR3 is TGTGCCAGCAGCGTAGCGGACAGGGGGAATGAAAAACTGTTTTTT. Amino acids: CASSVADRGNEKLFF.

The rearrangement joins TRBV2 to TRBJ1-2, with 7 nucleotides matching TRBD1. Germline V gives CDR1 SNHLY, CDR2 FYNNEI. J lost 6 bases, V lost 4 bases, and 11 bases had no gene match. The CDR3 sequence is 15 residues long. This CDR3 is CASSARQGPTDGYTF. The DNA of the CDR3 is TGTGCCAGCAGTGCCCGACAGGGACCGACGGATGGCTACACCTTC.

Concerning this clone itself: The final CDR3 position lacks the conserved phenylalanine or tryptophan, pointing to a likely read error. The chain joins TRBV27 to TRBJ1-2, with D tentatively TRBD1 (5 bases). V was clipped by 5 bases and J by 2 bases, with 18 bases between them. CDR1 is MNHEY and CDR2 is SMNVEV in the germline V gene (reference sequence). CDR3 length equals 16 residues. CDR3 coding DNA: TGTGCCAGCAGTATCAAACGACAGACCAACAACTATGGCTACACCCTC. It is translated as CASSIKRQTNNYGYTL.

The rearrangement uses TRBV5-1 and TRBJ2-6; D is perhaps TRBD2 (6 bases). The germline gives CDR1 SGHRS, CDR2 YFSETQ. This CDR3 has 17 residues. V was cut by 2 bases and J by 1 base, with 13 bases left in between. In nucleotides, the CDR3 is TGCGCCAGCAGCTTTACGGGACTCCTATCTGGGGCCAACGTCCTGACTTTC. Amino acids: CASSFTGLLSGANVLTF.